The entry that follows covers one T cell receptor (beta chain) sequence. The antigen remains undetermined. The germline gives CDR1 SEHNR, CDR2 FQNEAQ (reference sequence). The V end lost 3 bases, the J end lost 0 bases, and 16 bases lay between the germline ends. The CDR3 is 17 residues long. These data originate in a study of T-cell memory formation after mild COVID-19. Broader study findings: Still unconfirmed is whether the second-wave clones peaking on day 37 recognized SARS-CoV-2.

TCRdb re-called the 5' RACE reads through MiXCR, storing one row per CDR3 protein. This table holds 350,000 or so distinct CDR3 sequences, 10% to 15% found once. This chain joins TRBV7-9 and TRBJ2-3; possible D gene TRBD2, 7 bases. The source of this sequence is a man aged 18 to 29 who had mild COVID-19 (a few samples of this study predate the infection). Cell type and time point are not known. Material: PBMCs or a T cell subset sorted from them (not recorded which). The CDR3 reads CASSFPTGGSSTDTQYF. DNA of the CDR3: TGTGCCAGCAGCTTTCCGACGGGGGGCTCTAGCACAGATACGCAGTATTTT.